Listed below are T cell receptor beta chains from one sample, sequenced in a study of shared clonotypes between healthy human individuals. Clones were sequenced by immunoSEQ multiplex PCR, and TCRdb holds only the in-frame ones, with some missing. The sample contains about half a million clones, around 79% of which appear only once. The sequencing sample was made of PBMCs. The receptors were gathered from a woman aged 35 to 49 in good health. Some clones in this sample may be carry-over from other donors' samples. The CDR3 runs from the conserved cysteine through the conserved F or W. Each record gives: CDR3 protein, CDR3 DNA, clone size, V gene, J gene, D gene. The D gene is left open where the match is weak. The size field is filled for only some rows; it gives once, few, many or a size class.

CDR3 protein: CASSLAAGAAYEQYF; CDR3 DNA: TGTGCCAGCAGCTTAGCTGCGGGCGCCGCCTACGAGCAGTACTTC; clone size: NA; V gene: TRBV7-8; J gene: TRBJ2-7; D gene: NA
CDR3 protein: CASSQGGLAFEQFF; CDR3 DNA: TGCGCCAGCAGCCAAGGAGGACTAGCGTTTGAGCAGTTCTTC; clone size: NA; V gene: TRBV4-1; J gene: TRBJ2-1; D gene: TRBD2
CDR3 protein: CASSEGLPNTGELFF; CDR3 DNA: TGTGCCAGCTCAGAGGGACTCCCGAACACCGGGGAGCTGTTTTTT; clone size: NA; V gene: TRBV18; J gene: TRBJ2-2; D gene: NA
CDR3 protein: CASSFTNEQFF; CDR3 DNA: TGTGCCAGCAGCTTTACCAATGAGCAGTTCTTC; clone size: NA; V gene: TRBV7-6; J gene: TRBJ2-1; D gene: NA
CDR3 protein: CASSLEGLGGYTF; CDR3 DNA: TGCGCCAGCAGCTTGGAAGGACTCGGGGGCTACACCTTC; clone size: NA; V gene: TRBV5-1; J gene: TRBJ1-2; D gene: NA
CDR3 protein: CASSGQAARDEKLFF; CDR3 DNA: TGTGCCAGCAGCGGCCAAGCTGCGCGAGACGAAAAACTGTTTTTT; clone size: NA; V gene: TRBV9; J gene: TRBJ1-4; D gene: NA
CDR3 protein: CAWSAGGPYGYTF; CDR3 DNA: TGTGCCTGGAGTGCTGGGGGGCCCTATGGCTACACCTTC; clone size: NA; V gene: TRBV30; J gene: TRBJ1-2; D gene: NA
CDR3 protein: CAWTLTQTYGYTF; CDR3 DNA: TGTGCCTGGACCTTAACACAGACCTATGGCTACACCTTC; clone size: NA; V gene: TRBV30; J gene: TRBJ1-2; D gene: NA
CDR3 protein: CASSTRDSTGELFF; CDR3 DNA: TGTGCCAGCAGCACCCGGGACAGCACCGGGGAGCTGTTTTTT; clone size: NA; V gene: TRBV21-1; J gene: TRBJ2-2; D gene: NA
CDR3 protein: CASSPRGDEQYF; CDR3 DNA: TGTGCCAGCTCACCACGAGGCGACGAGCAGTACTTC; clone size: NA; V gene: TRBV18; J gene: TRBJ2-7; D gene: NA
CDR3 protein: CASSLVGTRNTGELFF; CDR3 DNA: TGTGCCAGCAGCTTAGTAGGGACTCGAAACACCGGGGAGCTGTTTTTT; clone size: NA; V gene: TRBV13; J gene: TRBJ2-2; D gene: NA
CDR3 protein: CASSPPGMTYNEQFF; CDR3 DNA: TGTGCCAGCAGCCCACCGGGTATGACATACAATGAGCAGTTCTTC; clone size: NA; V gene: TRBV7-9; J gene: TRBJ2-1; D gene: NA
CDR3 protein: CASSLAPAGGDYGYTF; CDR3 DNA: TGTGCCAGCAGCTTAGCGCCGGCAGGGGGCGACTATGGCTACACCTTC; clone size: NA; V gene: TRBV7-9; J gene: TRBJ1-2; D gene: TRBD1
CDR3 protein: CASSLEGASTGELFF; CDR3 DNA: TGTGCCAGCAGCTTAGAGGGAGCGTCGACCGGGGAGCTGTTTTTT; clone size: NA; V gene: TRBV7-9; J gene: TRBJ2-2; D gene: NA
CDR3 protein: CASSPNLGSGYTF; CDR3 DNA: TGTGCCAGCAGCCCTAACTTGGGATCGGGCTACACCTTC; clone size: NA; V gene: TRBV7-9; J gene: TRBJ1-2; D gene: NA
CDR3 protein: CASSGQAGGVRDIQYF; CDR3 DNA: TGTGCCAGCAGCGGACAGGCGGGAGGCGTTAGAGACATTCAGTACTTC; clone size: few; V gene: TRBV11-2; J gene: TRBJ2-4; D gene: NA
CDR3 protein: CASRGQGARGRSYEQYF; CDR3 DNA: TGTGCCAGCAGGGGACAGGGGGCGAGGGGCAGGTCCTACGAGCAGTACTTC; clone size: many; V gene: TRBV27; J gene: TRBJ2-7; D gene: TRBD1
CDR3 protein: CASSQESRGWKETQYF; CDR3 DNA: TGTGCCAGCAGCCAAGAGTCCCGGGGGTGGAAAGAGACCCAGTACTTC; clone size: NA; V gene: TRBV14; J gene: TRBJ2-5; D gene: NA
CDR3 protein: CASSSRIGGPETQYF; CDR3 DNA: TGTGCCAGCAGTTCCAGGATTGGGGGACCAGAGACCCAGTACTTC; clone size: NA; V gene: TRBV7-7; J gene: TRBJ2-5; D gene: NA
CDR3 protein: CAWTGETYEQYF; CDR3 DNA: TGTGCCTGGACAGGGGAGACCTACGAGCAGTACTTC; clone size: NA; V gene: TRBV30; J gene: TRBJ2-7; D gene: NA